Following are 3 T cell receptor beta chains from one sample sequenced in a study of blood T cells in healthy people across ages. For the second PCR, which ran for about 7 to 12 cycles, a sample-barcoded 5' primer and a J-beta primer mix were used. TCRdb processed the 5' RACE reads anew with MiXCR; each CDR3 protein has one entry. The sample records 700,000 to 950,000 distinct CDR3 sequences, over 45% being singletons. Sequencing input: blood. These TCRs come from a man aged 25-40 years in good health.

The chain recombines TRBV5-1 with TRBJ2-1, with D possibly being TRBD2 (5 bases). Germline V gene sequence: CDR1 SGHRS, CDR2 YFSETQ. Trimming removed 1 base from V and 9 bases from J, with 17 bases in between. This CDR3 has 15 amino acids. Here the CDR3 reads CASSLYPELGGEQFF. The CDR3 DNA is TGCGCCAGCAGCTTGTATCCGGAACTAGGAGGTGAGCAGTTCTTC.

This clonotype was counted once. The rearrangement links TRBV3-1 to TRBJ2-1; D ambiguous. The germline V gene encodes CDR1 LGHDT and CDR2 YNNKEL (reference sequence). Trimming removed 2 bases at V and 10 bases at J, with 21 bases between. This CDR3 contains 16 residues. The chain's CDR3 is CASSQSIVGSLQEQFF. In DNA form, the CDR3 reads TGTGCCAGCAGCCAATCGATCGTCGGGTCTTTACAGGAGCAGTTCTTC.

This sequence joins TRBV3-1 and TRBJ2-4, with 11 bases that match TRBD2. The end of the DNA aligns better with TRBJ2-7, so the J call may be wrong. CDR1 and CDR2 from the germline V gene are LGHDT and YNNKEL (reference sequence). The CDR3 loop spans 15 amino acids. Here the CDR3 reads CASSPLLAGDHEQYF. CDR3 nucleotides: TGTGCCAGCAGCCCCCTACTAGCGGGAGACCACGAGCAGTACTTC.